The 18 T cell receptor beta chains presented below share a single source sample, sequenced in a study of blood T cell repertoires in COVID-19 (dated by TCRdb to 2018 to 2021). The library was prepared using the immunoSEQ multiplex PCR assay. TCRdb provides this immuneACCESS table in a form limited to in-frame rearrangements. Some clones are lacking; in checked studies, under half of them reflect an unresolved V gene, and why the rest are absent is not known. Within this sample are roughly 86,000 clones, with roughly 91% of them counted one time only. 1.9% of the sample is taken by the ten largest. Sequences were obtained from peripheral blood. Every receptor here comes from a woman aged 50 to 60 in a cohort sampled during active COVID-19.

This rearrangement joins TRBV18 to TRBJ1-1; TRBD1 is a possible D gene (6 bases). The CDR3 covers 16 residues. Germline lookup yields CDR1 KGHSH and CDR2 LQKENI. Trimming left V 0 bases short and J 1 base short, with 12 bases between. The DNA of the CDR3 is TGTGCCAGCTCACCACCAGGGACACCGGAGAACACTGAAGCTTTCTTT. Its protein product is CASSPPGTPENTEAFF. The full variable domain, with the rest looked up from reference TRBV18 and TRBJ1-1, is NAGVMQNPRHLVRRRGQEARLRCSPMKGHSHVYWYRQLPEEGLKFMVYLQKENIIDESGMPKERFSAEFPKEGPSILRIQQVVRGDSAAYFCASSPPGTPENTEAFFGQGTRLTVV.

This chain joins TRBV5-1 and TRBJ2-3; 11 bases match TRBD2. This CDR3 is built from 17 residues. Germline CDR1 and CDR2: SGHRS and YFSETQ. Unmatched junction bases numbered 8, after V lost 1 base and J lost 4 bases. The CDR3 spells CASSLRLAGGSPDTQYF. CDR3 bases: TGCGCCAGCAGCTTGCGCCTAGCGGGGGGCTCCCCAGATACGCAGTATTTT.

The J gene is TRBJ2-1, the V gene TRBV5-1; D may be TRBD2 (7 bases). V dropped 0 bases and J dropped 5 bases, with 15 bases sitting between them. CDR3 size: 16 residues. Per germline, CDR1 SGHRS and CDR2 YFSETQ. The CDR3, as DNA: TGCGCCAGCAGCTTGGCCCCATCGGGGGGCCACAATGAGCAGTTCTTC. Protein product: CASSLAPSGGHNEQFF.

The chain combines TRBV11-3 with TRBJ2-7; 12 bases line up with TRBD2. The CDR3 runs 16 residues. The junction had 2 bases not matched to a gene; V was cut back by 1 base and J by 1 base. Germline V gives CDR1 SGHNT, CDR2 YENEEA. CDR3: CASSLGTSGVSYEQYF. The CDR3 coding sequence is TGTGCCAGCAGCTTAGGGACTAGCGGGGTTTCCTACGAGCAGTACTTC.

This clone was detected once. The genes are TRBV21-1 and TRBJ2-2; the table's D gene call, TRBD1, was not cross checked with the DNA. TRBV21-1 is a pseudogene segment. The CDR3 loop spans 14 amino acids. Written as DNA, the CDR3 is TGTGCCAGCAGCATCGACAGGGGTGCCGGGGAGCTGTTTTTT. Residues: CASSIDRGAGELFF.

The V gene is TRBV6-6, the J gene TRBJ2-4, with 7 bases lining up with TRBD1. The ends lost 6 bases at V and 0 bases at J; junction bases unmatched: 8. CDR3 length: 16 residues. Germline V CDR1 and CDR2: MNHNY, SVGAGI (reference sequence). The CDR3: CASSLGTELAKNIQYF. The CDR3 DNA reads TGTGCCAGCAGCCTCGGGACAGAGCTAGCCAAAAACATTCAGTACTTC.

The chain recombines TRBV13 with TRBJ1-2; D possibly corresponds to TRBD1 (6 bases). This CDR3 has 15 residues. The V and J ends lost 6 bases and 6 bases respectively, with 20 bases between them. Germline V CDR1 and CDR2: PRHDT, FYEKMQ (reference sequence). CDR3 nucleotides: TGTGCCAGCAGTCAATACCCACAGGGAGAAGATGGCTACACCTTC. This gives the protein CASSQYPQGEDGYTF.

The chain joins TRBV10-3 to TRBJ2-5, with TRBD2 identical over 11 bases. This CDR3 comprises 15 residues. Germline CDR1 is ENHRY and CDR2 is SYGVKD. V lost 1 base and J lost 4; bases outside the gene matches: 2. The DNA for the CDR3 is TGTGCCATCAGTGAGTTAGCGGGGGGGCCAGAGACCCAGTACTTC. Translated: CAISELAGGPETQYF.

The V call is TRBV10-3, the J call TRBJ1-1; D is unresolved. Trimming pared 6 bases from V and 0 bases from J, leaving 11 bases between. In germline, CDR1 is ENHRY, CDR2 SYGVKD. The CDR3 is made up of 14 amino acids. For the CDR3, the DNA is TGTGCCATCAGAAACGCTCTATTGAACACTGAAGCTTTCTTT. Translating it yields CAIRNALLNTEAFF.

The chain employs TRBV14 and TRBJ1-5; perhaps TRBD1 as D (6 bases). Trimming removed 3 bases from V and 7 bases from J, with 10 bases in between. CDR1 and CDR2 (germline): SGHDN, FVKESK. This CDR3 comprises 13 residues. As DNA, the CDR3 is TGTGCCAGCAGCCAGGGGGCCGGGCAGCCCCAGCATTTT. This gives the protein CASSQGAGQPQHF.

The chain recombines TRBV7-8 with TRBJ2-7, with TRBD1 matching 10 bases. Germline-derived CDR1 and CDR2 are SGHVS and FQNEAQ. The ends lost 4 bases at V and 6 bases at J; junction bases unmatched: 6. This CDR3 has 14 amino acids. The CDR3 region has the DNA TGTGCCAGCAGCTCGACAGGGGGCGAGGGCGAGCAGTACTTC. This sequence encodes CASSSTGGEGEQYF.

The V call is TRBV21-1, the J call TRBJ2-7; whether TRBD2, the table's D call, matches the DNA was not checked. TRBV21-1 is given as a pseudogene. The CDR3 is 15 residues long. The CDR3: CASSKGTSGRYEQYF. In DNA form, the CDR3 reads TGTGCCAGCAGCAAAGGGACTAGCGGGAGGTACGAGCAGTACTTC.

This clone was seen more than once but under ten times. V and J are TRBV5-1 and TRBJ1-4; 7 nucleotides line up with TRBD1. V lost 1 base to trimming and J lost 5 bases; unmatched junction nucleotides: 5. The CDR3 contains 15 residues. Germline V gene lookup returns CDR1 SGHRS and CDR2 YFSETQ. CDR3 protein: CASSLYGRGNEKLFF. CDR3 nucleotides: TGCGCCAGCAGCTTGTACGGCAGGGGGAATGAAAAACTGTTTTTT.

This clone was picked up one time. The chain carries TRBV18 and TRBJ2-7, with 11 bases fitting TRBD1. The CDR3 is 15 amino acids. Looked up from germline, CDR1 is KGHSH and CDR2 is LQKENI. V lost 2 bases, J lost 0 bases, and 0 bases stayed unmatched. CDR3 sequence: CASSPGTGGSYEQYF. CDR3 bases: TGTGCCAGCTCACCAGGGACAGGGGGCTCCTACGAGCAGTACTTC.

The CDR3 nucleotides read TGTGCCAGCAGCGTGGGGCGGGATACGCAGTATTTT. Its translation is CASSVGRDTQYF. V gene TRBV9 combines with J gene TRBJ2-3; the D gene is possibly TRBD1 (5 bases). CDR1 and CDR2 from the germline V gene are SGDLS and YYNGEE. V lost 2 bases and J lost 6, with 7 bases in between. The length of the CDR3 is 12 residues.

V gene TRBV5-4 combines with J gene TRBJ2-3, with 9 bases lining up with TRBD2. The CDR3 spans 15 residues. Germline assignment: CDR1 SGHNT and CDR2 YYREEE (reference sequence). V shed 5 bases, J shed 3 bases, and the junction held 7 bases outside the gene matches. The CDR3 nucleotides are TGTGCCAGCAGAGGCGGGGGGGCGGAGACAGATACGCAGTATTTT. Translation: CASRGGGAETDTQYF.

This sequence joins TRBV4-1 and TRBJ2-1; maybe TRBD2 (6 bases). Trimming left V 0 bases short and J 5 bases short, with 11 bases between. This CDR3 region has 15 residues. From germline, CDR1 is MGHRA and CDR2 YSYEKL. The CDR3 sequence: CASSQDGTGNNEQFF. DNA for the CDR3: TGCGCCAGCAGCCAAGATGGGACTGGAAACAATGAGCAGTTCTTC.

The CDR3 reads CASSEYGRETQYF. In DNA, the CDR3 is TGTGCCAGCAGTGAATACGGGAGGGAGACCCAGTACTTC. V and J are TRBV6-1 and TRBJ2-5, with 7 positions matching TRBD2. V lost 2 bases, J lost 5 bases, and 2 bases stayed unmatched. The germline V gene has CDR1 MNHNS and CDR2 SASEGT. The CDR3 is 13 amino acids.